A single sample gave rise to the 8 T cell receptor beta chains below, sequenced in a study of STAT5B mutations in CD4+ large granular lymphocyte leukemia. Repertoires were generated with immunoSEQ multiplex PCR, while TCRdb's copy carries only in-frame clones and drops some. This repertoire shows under 25,000 clones, about 80% found once; its top ten account for around a tenth. Material for sequencing was CD4+ T cells from blood buffy coats. The source of these receptors is a human donor in good health.

This clone has a single count. The CDR3 nucleotides are TGTGCCAGCAGCTATATGTACTACGGGTCCGATGAGCAGTTCTTC. Amino acids: CASSYMYYGSDEQFF. This chain connects TRBV11-2 to TRBJ2-1; D is uncertain. This CDR3 comprises 15 residues. Germline assignment: CDR1 SGHAT and CDR2 FQNNGV. V lost 4 bases and J 8 bases, leaving 18 bases between the germline ends.

V usage is TRBV19 and J usage is TRBJ2-5; 9 bases align to TRBD1. The germline CDR1 and CDR2 sequences are LNHDA and SQIVND (reference sequence). The V and J ends lost 5 bases and 5 bases, in that order; junction bases with no gene match: 12. The CDR3 is made up of 16 amino acids. The CDR3 reads CASSVTGTGRAETQYF. The CDR3, as DNA: TGTGCCAGTAGTGTAACCGGGACAGGGAGAGCGGAGACCCAGTACTTC.

The chain uses TRBV19 and TRBJ2-5; D unresolved. Trimming stripped 6 bases from V and 3 bases from J, with 5 bases between. Germline values: CDR1 LNHDA, CDR2 SQIVND (reference sequence). This CDR3 has 11 residues. CDR3 sequence (DNA): TGTGCCAGTAGAATTGAAGAGACCCAGTACTTC. Its protein product is CASRIEETQYF.

This chain links TRBV5-1 with TRBJ2-3; 7 nucleotides line up with TRBD2. The CDR3 is made up of 16 amino acids. V lost 1 base and J lost 4; bases outside the gene matches: 9. The germline gives CDR1 SGHRS, CDR2 YFSETQ. DNA of the CDR3: TGCGCCAGCAGCTTGTCTCTCCGGGGGGTGTCAGATACGCAGTATTTT. Residues: CASSLSLRGVSDTQYF.

The CDR3: CASSPGAGNTIYF. The CDR3 nucleotides read TGTGCCAGCTCACCAGGGGCTGGAAACACCATATATTTT. The chain is built from TRBV18 and TRBJ1-3; no clear D gene. Germline CDR1 KGHSH, CDR2 LQKENI. CDR3 length equals 13 residues. The V gene lost 2 bases and the J gene lost 2 bases, with 4 bases spanning the gap.

This chain uses TRBV5-6 with TRBJ1-1; possible D gene TRBD1, 5 bases. The germline gives CDR1 SGHDT, CDR2 YYEEEE. The CDR3 is 14 residues long. Trimming shortened V by 0 bases and J by 8 bases, and 14 bases separated the two germline ends. The CDR3 loop reads CASSLVGGWREAFF. CDR3 nucleotide sequence: TGTGCCAGCAGCTTGGTCGGGGGGTGGCGCGAAGCTTTCTTT.

The chain recombines TRBV7-8 with TRBJ2-5; D possibly corresponds to TRBD1 (5 bases). V was pared by 4 bases and J by 3 bases, with 24 bases between. The CDR3 is 18 amino acids. Germline values: CDR1 SGHVS, CDR2 FQNEAQ. DNA for the CDR3: TGTGCCAGCAGCTCGACAGCTGTCTGGCGAAAGTATGAAGAGACCCAGTACTTC. It is translated as CASSSTAVWRKYEETQYF.

The chain joins TRBV2 to TRBJ2-5; D may be TRBD1 (5 bases). Germline values: CDR1 SNHLY, CDR2 FYNNEI. V lost 7 bases, J lost 5 bases, and 14 bases lay in between. The CDR3 runs to 13 residues. The CDR3, as DNA: TGTGCCAGCAATATAGACAGTGGCGAGACCCAGTACTTC. It yields the protein CASNIDSGETQYF.